The TCR beta chain described here comes from a study of T cell responses to AZD1222 COVID-19 vaccine. Study outcomes and limitations: Only 5 or 6 AZD1222 recipients tested seropositive at baseline.

Clones were read by immunoSEQ multiplex PCR, and TCRdb kept only the in-frame ones, dropping some. The sample spans about 140,000 clones; the ten largest clones claim under 2.5%. Germline CDR1 SEHNR, CDR2 FQNEAQ (reference sequence). The CDR3 is 15 residues long. Trimming removed 6 bases at V and 9 bases at J, with 24 bases between. Comment on this clone: What it binds is unknown.

The origin of this receptor is an adult in good health. The sample comprised peripheral blood. V gene TRBV7-9 combines with J gene TRBJ2-7; D remains ambiguous. The CDR3 bases are TGTGCCAGCAGTTCCGACATCCTGGACCCCTTTGCGCAGTACTTC. Its translation is CASSSDILDPFAQYF.